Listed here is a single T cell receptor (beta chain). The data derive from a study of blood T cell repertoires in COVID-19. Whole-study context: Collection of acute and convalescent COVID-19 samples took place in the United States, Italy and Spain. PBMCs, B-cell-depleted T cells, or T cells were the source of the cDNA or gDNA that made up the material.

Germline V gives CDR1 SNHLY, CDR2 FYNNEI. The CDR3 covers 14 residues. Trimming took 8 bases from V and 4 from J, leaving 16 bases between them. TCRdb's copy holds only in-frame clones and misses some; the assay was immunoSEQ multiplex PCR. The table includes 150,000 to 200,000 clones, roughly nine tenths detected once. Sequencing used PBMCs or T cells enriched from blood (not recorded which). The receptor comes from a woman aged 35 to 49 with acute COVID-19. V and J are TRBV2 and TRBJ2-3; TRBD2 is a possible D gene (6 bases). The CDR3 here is CASGGRIQADTQYF. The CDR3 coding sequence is TGTGCCAGCGGGGGGAGGATCCAGGCAGATACGCAGTATTTT.